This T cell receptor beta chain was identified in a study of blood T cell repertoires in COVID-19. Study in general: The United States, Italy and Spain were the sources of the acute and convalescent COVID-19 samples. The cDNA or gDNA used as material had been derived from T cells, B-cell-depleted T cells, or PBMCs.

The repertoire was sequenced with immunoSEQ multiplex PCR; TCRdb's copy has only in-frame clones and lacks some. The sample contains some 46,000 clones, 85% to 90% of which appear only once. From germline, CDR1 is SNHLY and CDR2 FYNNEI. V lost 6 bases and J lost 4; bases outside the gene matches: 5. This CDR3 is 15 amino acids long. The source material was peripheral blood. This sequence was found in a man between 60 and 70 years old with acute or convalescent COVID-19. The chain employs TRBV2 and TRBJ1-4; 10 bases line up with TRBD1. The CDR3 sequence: CASRGDRGGNEKLFF. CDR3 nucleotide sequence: TGTGCCAGCAGGGGGGACAGGGGAGGTAATGAAAAACTGTTTTTT.